One sample yielded the 11 T cell receptor beta chains listed below, sequenced in a study of regulatory T cells in long-lasting Graves disease. CDR3 regions were amplified by Arm-PCR using iRepertoire HTBI primers to build TCR beta libraries. A single record per CDR3 protein comes from TCRdb applying MiXCR to the multiplex PCR reads. This table has under 450,000 distinct CDR3 sequences, roughly 16% appearing once. Time point indicated: newly diagnosed GD, antithyroid drugs for less than 3 months. With RNA extracted from PBMCs as input, the TCR library was made. These data also featured in a second study, about T cells in Graves' hyperthyroidism and ophthalmopathy.

The material was peripheral blood mononuclear cells (PBMCs), obtained at new diagnosis, from a patient treated with antithyroid drugs. The receptor source for this set is a woman aged 18-35 years with Graves disease.

This clonotype was detected a few times. The CDR3 nucleotides are TGTGCCAGCAGCCAAGATAAGGAGGGACTAGGTCGCACAGATACGCAGTATTTT. This encodes CASSQDKEGLGRTDTQYF. The chain employs TRBV4-2 and TRBJ2-3; 8 nucleotides align to TRBD2. The ends lost 0 bases at V and 1 base at J; junction bases unmatched: 9. The CDR3 runs to 18 residues. In germline, CDR1 is LGHNA, CDR2 YNFKEQ.

This clonotype was recorded many times. The chain employs TRBV12-3 or TRBV12-4 and TRBJ1-1; D gene uncertain. The CDR3 is 13 residues long. Trimming took off 5 bases at V and 0 bases at J, with 7 bases between the two ends. CDR3 protein: CASSRPLNTEAFF. Here the CDR3 DNA reads TGTGCCAGCAGTCGGCCCCTGAACACTGAAGCTTTCTTT.

This clonotype came up many times. The V gene is TRBV15, the J gene TRBJ1-1; D ambiguous. The V gene lost 3 bases and the J gene lost 1 base, with 12 bases spanning the gap. This CDR3 is built from 15 residues. Germline values: CDR1 LNHNV, CDR2 YYDKDF (reference sequence). CDR3 region: CATSSVWPTNTEAFF. The CDR3 bases are TGTGCCACCAGCAGCGTATGGCCGACGAACACTGAAGCTTTCTTT.

This clonotype has ten or more counts. The genes are TRBV7-8 and TRBJ2-2, with D perhaps TRBD2 (5 bases). The CDR3 contains 17 residues. Trimming took 1 base from V and 6 from J, leaving 18 bases between them. In germline, CDR1 is SGHVS, CDR2 FQNEAQ. This CDR3 is CASSLGRTFREAGELFF. The CDR3 DNA reads as TGTGCCAGCAGCTTAGGGCGGACTTTCCGCGAGGCCGGGGAGCTGTTTTTT.

This clonotype has more than one count but fewer than ten. As DNA, the CDR3 is TGTGCCAGCAGCTTGGCTTTCCACCCTTCCTACGAGCAGTACTTC. Encoded protein: CASSLAFHPSYEQYF. This chain uses TRBV5-6 with TRBJ2-7; D is ambiguous. This CDR3 contains 15 residues. Trimming cost V 0 bases and J 1 base, with 11 bases left between them. Germline V CDR1 and CDR2: SGHDT, YYEEEE. The whole variable domain, remainder taken from reference TRBV5-6 and TRBJ2-7, is DAGVTQSPTHLIKTRGQQVTLRCSPKSGHDTVSWYQQALGQGPQFIFQYYEEEERQRGNFPDRFSGHQFPNYSSELNVNALLLGDSALYLCASSLAFHPSYEQYFGPGTRLTVT.

On this clonotype: A read error is likely here: a far larger clone is one base away. V usage is TRBV11-2 and J usage is TRBJ2-3; 11 bases fit TRBD1. Judging by the DNA end, TRBJ2-7 fits better; the J call may be wrong. CDR1 and CDR2 (germline): SGHAT, FQNNGV. This CDR3 has 14 amino acids. CDR3 coding DNA: TGTGCCGGCAGCTTAGGGACAGGGGGCTACGAGCAGTACTTC. Protein product: CAGSLGTGGYEQYF.

This clonotype has just a few counts. V usage is TRBV27 and J usage is TRBJ2-1; TRBD1 might be the D (7 bases). This CDR3 contains 14 residues. Looked up from germline, CDR1 is MNHEY and CDR2 is SMNVEV (reference sequence). Trimming took 5 bases from V and 6 from J, leaving 14 bases between them. The CDR3 reads CASSGGGLLNEQFF. CDR3 coding DNA: TGTGCCAGCAGTGGAGGGGGCTTACTCAATGAGCAGTTCTTC.

This clonotype came up a few times. The chain combines TRBV29-1 with TRBJ2-1; the match to TRBD1 covers 8 bases. Per germline, CDR1 SQVTM and CDR2 ANQGSEA. The CDR3 covers 18 residues. With 1 base clipped from V and 8 bases from J, the junction kept 19 bases outside the gene matches. CDR3: CSVEGPGQVPRVIDEQFF. The CDR3 DNA is TGCAGCGTTGAAGGGCCGGGACAGGTACCGAGGGTAATCGATGAGCAGTTCTTC.

The V call is TRBV19, the J call TRBJ2-7; 7 bases map to TRBD2. Per germline, CDR1 LNHDA and CDR2 SQIVND (reference sequence). CDR3 size: 17 residues. V trimming: 3 bases; J trimming: 0 bases; junction bases outside the gene matches: 11. The CDR3 DNA is TGTGCCAGTAGTATTCGGGGGGTGAAGGGAAGCTCCTACGAGCAGTACTTC. Protein: CASSIRGVKGSSYEQYF.

V is TRBV12-3 or TRBV12-4 and J is TRBJ2-5; 7 bases match TRBD1. V gave up 6 bases and J gave up 3 bases; unmatched junction bases: 7. The CDR3 is 14 amino acids. The CDR3 region has the DNA TGTGCCAGCAGCTTGGGGACAGCCGAAGAGACCCAGTACTTC. Protein sequence: CASSLGTAEETQYF.

V gene TRBV29-1 combines with J gene TRBJ1-1; TRBD1 aligns across 7 bases. V shed 4 bases, J shed 0 bases, and the junction held 8 bases outside the gene matches. The CDR3 runs 15 residues. The V gene's germline CDR1 is SQVTM and CDR2 ANQGSEA. The CDR3 coding sequence is TGCAGCGTTGGACAGGGAGGAAGAATGAACACTGAAGCTTTCTTT. Translating gives CSVGQGGRMNTEAFF.